The 30 T cell receptor beta chains below all came from one sample that was sequenced in a study of CD8 T cells in Susac syndrome. RNA totalling about 0.5 to 1 ug underwent reverse transcription with random hexamers. TCRdb used MiXCR to reprocess the immunoSEQ multiplex PCR reads, holding one entry per CDR3 protein. Here the sample spans roughly 150,000 distinct CDR3 sequences, approximately 95% being singletons. The material sequenced was CD8+ T cells from PBMCs. All receptors derive from a human donor with Susac syndrome.

The V gene is TRBV28, the J gene TRBJ2-2, with D possibly matching TRBD2 (5 bases). CDR1 is MDHEN, CDR2 SYDVKM, per germline. V was clipped by 3 bases and J by 5 bases, with 10 bases between them. This CDR3 is built from 14 residues. The CDR3 loop is CASSFVIATGELFF. Written as DNA, the CDR3 is TGTGCCAGCAGTTTTGTAATAGCGACCGGGGAGCTGTTTTTT. The full variable domain, completed using reference TRBV28 and TRBJ2-2, is DVKVTQSSRYLVKRTGEKVFLECVQDMDHENMFWYRQDPGLGLRLIYFSYDVKMKEKGDIPEGYSVSREKKERFSLILESASTNQTSMYLCASSFVIATGELFFGEGSRLTVL.

CDR3 protein: CASSTTSGRPREQFF. CDR3 nucleotides: TGTGCCAGCAGCACGACTAGCGGGAGGCCGCGGGAGCAGTTCTTC. The chain has TRBV7-9 and TRBJ2-1, with 13 nucleotides matching TRBD2. In germline, CDR1 is SEHNR, CDR2 FQNEAQ (reference sequence). This CDR3 region has 15 residues. V lost 5 bases to trimming and J lost 10 bases; unmatched junction nucleotides: 8.

This clonotype was observed once. The V call is TRBV5-1, the J call TRBJ2-1; 9 bases agree with TRBD2. CDR3 length: 16 residues. The ends lost 3 bases at V and 2 bases at J; junction bases unmatched: 6. Per germline, CDR1 SGHRS and CDR2 YFSETQ. The CDR3 DNA reads as TGCGCCAGCAGCTCGCCCCCTAGCGGGACCTACAATGAGCAGTTCTTC. It codes for CASSSPPSGTYNEQFF.

The CDR3, as DNA: TGTGCCAGCAGCCAGGTTGGCAATCAGCCCCAGCATTTT. Encoded protein: CASSQVGNQPQHF. The chain links TRBV28 to TRBJ1-5; D is unclear. The CDR3 sequence is 13 residues long. Germline values: CDR1 MDHEN, CDR2 SYDVKM. V was pared by 6 bases and J by 2 bases, with 8 bases between.

The chain couples TRBV28 to TRBJ1-2; maybe TRBD1 (5 bases). In germline, CDR1 is MDHEN, CDR2 SYDVKM. The CDR3 consists of 14 residues. Between the trimmed V and J ends, which lost 8 bases and 5 bases, there was a span of 18 bases. The CDR3 region has the DNA TGTGCCAGCCGTGTTGGGAGGGGCGGTTATGGCTACACCTTC. This gives the protein CASRVGRGGYGYTF.

CDR3 DNA sequence: TGTGCCAGCAGCCACCGGGACAGTTACTATACGCAGTATTTT. Its protein product is CASSHRDSYYTQYF. The V gene is TRBV7-9, the J gene TRBJ2-3, with 7 bases identical to TRBD1. This CDR3 comprises 14 residues. Germline V lookup: CDR1 SEHNR, CDR2 FQNEAQ (reference sequence). Unmatched junction bases numbered 9, after V lost 5 bases and J lost 7 bases.

The chain carries TRBV24-1 and TRBJ2-1; TRBD2 might be the D (6 bases). The V and J ends lost 9 bases and 0 bases respectively, with 23 bases between them. The CDR3 runs to 18 residues. Germline CDR1 is KGHDR and CDR2 is SFDVKD. The chain's CDR3 is CATPAEGLFPSSYNEQFF. The CDR3 region has the DNA TGTGCCACCCCGGCGGAGGGGTTATTCCCAAGCTCCTACAATGAGCAGTTCTTC.

The chain carries TRBV27 and TRBJ2-1; D remains ambiguous. Trimming shortened V by 3 bases and J by 10 bases, and 10 bases separated the two germline ends. The CDR3 totals 12 residues. The germline V gene has CDR1 MNHEY and CDR2 SMNVEV (reference sequence). CDR3 amino acids: CASSFGVGEQFF. The CDR3 region has the DNA TGTGCCAGCAGTTTTGGTGTAGGCGAGCAGTTCTTC.

The chain joins TRBV27 to TRBJ2-2; 8 bases agree with TRBD2. Germline V gene lookup returns CDR1 MNHEY and CDR2 SMNVEV (reference sequence). V shed 8 bases, J shed 7 bases, and the junction held 9 bases outside the gene matches. The CDR3 is 14 residues long. Written as DNA, the CDR3 is TGTGCCAGCGCCCCGGGAGGGGGGATCGGGGAGCTGTTTTTT. This sequence encodes CASAPGGGIGELFF.

This chain joins TRBV5-1 and TRBJ2-2, with D perhaps TRBD1 (6 bases). CDR1 SGHRS and CDR2 YFSETQ come from the germline V gene. CDR3 length: 12 amino acids. Deletions cut 6 bases from V and 8 bases from J, with 11 bases between. For the CDR3, the DNA is TGCGCCAGCACCGGGACATCGGGGGAGCTGTTTTTT. Residues: CASTGTSGELFF.

The chain links TRBV4-1 to TRBJ2-1, with TRBD2 identical over 11 bases. The CDR3 has 15 amino acids. The ends lost 5 bases at V and 6 bases at J; junction bases unmatched: 6. Germline V CDR1 and CDR2: MGHRA, YSYEKL. The CDR3 protein is CASSETSGSSNEQFF. CDR3 nucleotide sequence: TGCGCCAGCAGCGAAACTAGCGGGAGTAGCAATGAGCAGTTCTTC.

CDR3 coding DNA: TGTGCCTGGAGTGTACGTTGGGGCAGGGATGATCAGCCCCAGCATTTT. Its protein is CAWSVRWGRDDQPQHF. The chain joins TRBV30 to TRBJ1-5; the D gene is possibly TRBD1 (5 bases). This CDR3 is built from 16 residues. The V end was cut by 0 bases, the J end by 5 bases, with 17 bases between. The germline V gene encodes CDR1 GTSNPN and CDR2 SVGIG (reference sequence).

J is TRBJ2-1 and V is TRBV2; 9 nucleotides align to TRBD2. From germline, CDR1 is SNHLY and CDR2 FYNNEI. The CDR3 totals 15 residues. V shed 7 bases and J 3 bases; nucleotides not matched to a gene: 7. CDR3 DNA sequence: TGTGCCAGCATGGGGAGCGGGAGGAACTACAATGAGCAGTTCTTC. Translated, it gives CASMGSGRNYNEQFF.

This chain connects TRBV9 to TRBJ2-1; 10 bases are a match to TRBD2. Germline V CDR1 and CDR2: SGDLS, YYNGEE. Losses at the gene ends were 3 bases for V and 9 bases for J; bases not matched to a gene: 3. This CDR3 is 13 amino acids long. The CDR3 protein is CASSEAGGGEQFF. The CDR3 DNA reads as TGTGCCAGCAGCGAAGCGGGAGGGGGTGAGCAGTTCTTC.

This clonotype was recorded once. This chain joins TRBV11-2 and TRBJ2-1, with 10 bases aligning to TRBD2. Germline trimming cut 6 bases from V and 6 bases from J; bases unmatched to any gene: 5. CDR3 length equals 14 residues. Germline-derived CDR1 and CDR2 are SGHAT and FQNNGV. CDR3 nucleotides: TGTGCCAGCAGAGTAGCGGGAGGCATCAATGAGCAGTTCTTC. Its protein product is CASRVAGGINEQFF.

This clonotype was recorded once. The chain has TRBV19 and TRBJ2-3, with 11 bases identical to TRBD2. The CDR3 is made up of 16 amino acids. J lost 2 bases, V lost 4 bases, and 5 bases had no gene match. The germline V gene has CDR1 LNHDA and CDR2 SQIVND (reference sequence). For the CDR3, the DNA is TGTGCCAGTAGTAACCTGGGACTAGCGGCCACAGATACGCAGTATTTT. Its translation: CASSNLGLAATDTQYF.

This sequence joins TRBV11-2 and TRBJ2-3; the D gene could be TRBD1 or TRBD2 (5 bases each). The CDR3 is 13 amino acids. CDR1 is SGHAT, CDR2 FQNNGV, per germline. Trimming pared 5 bases from V and 2 bases from J, leaving 8 bases between. CDR3 DNA sequence: TGTGCCAGCAGCGCCGGGACCACAGATACGCAGTATTTT. This codes for CASSAGTTDTQYF.

The chain links TRBV7-3 to TRBJ1-1; D gene unclear. The CDR3 totals 16 residues. V dropped 5 bases and J dropped 2 bases, with 18 bases sitting between them. The germline V gene encodes CDR1 SGHTA and CDR2 FQGTGA. CDR3 nucleotides: TGTGCCAGCAGCACCCACTTACCAGGCGAAAACACTGAAGCTTTCTTT. It encodes CASSTHLPGENTEAFF.

This clonotype appeared once. The rearrangement uses TRBV4-2 and TRBJ1-5, with D maybe TRBD1 (5 bases). Per the germline V gene, CDR1 is LGHNA and CDR2 is YNFKEQ. V was shortened by 0 bases and J by 3 bases, with 15 bases between the two germline ends. This CDR3 region has 17 residues. CDR3 in DNA: TGTGCCAGCAGCCAAGATTGGAGCAGGGAGCCCAATCAGCCCCAGCATTTT. It encodes CASSQDWSREPNQPQHF.

The V call is TRBV9, the J call TRBJ2-5, with D perhaps matching TRBD1 (5 bases). The V end lost 4 bases, the J end lost 7 bases, and 14 bases lay between the germline ends. There are 13 residues in the CDR3. The V gene's germline CDR1 is SGDLS and CDR2 YYNGEE. The CDR3: CASSREGAGTQYF. As DNA, the CDR3 is TGTGCCAGCAGCCGAGAAGGGGCCGGGACCCAGTACTTC.

The chain recombines TRBV6-1 with TRBJ2-3; 10 bases fit TRBD2. The CDR3 has 16 residues. The trim removed 6 bases at V and 4 bases at J, leaving 10 bases unmatched. Germline V CDR1 and CDR2: MNHNS, SASEGT. The CDR3 reads CASRRTSGILSDTQYF. CDR3 coding DNA: TGTGCCAGCAGGAGAACTAGCGGGATCCTATCAGATACGCAGTATTTT.

This sequence joins TRBV12-3 or TRBV12-4 and TRBJ2-5; D gene uncertain. The CDR3 spans 11 residues. Deletions cut 6 bases from V and 4 bases from J, with 6 bases between. CDR3 in amino acids: CASRGPETQYF. The CDR3 DNA is TGTGCCAGCAGAGGCCCAGAGACCCAGTACTTC.

The chain employs TRBV13 and TRBJ2-7, with a tentative D call TRBD1 (5 bases). In germline, CDR1 is PRHDT, CDR2 FYEKMQ (reference sequence). Trimming took off 0 bases at V and 4 bases at J, with 10 bases between the two ends. The CDR3 totals 14 residues. CDR3 amino acids: CASSLGSRDYEQYF. The CDR3 DNA reads as TGTGCCAGCAGCTTAGGATCCAGGGATTACGAGCAGTACTTC.

The chain carries TRBV2 and TRBJ2-7; 13 nucleotides line up with TRBD2. V gave up 6 bases and J gave up 1 base; unmatched junction bases: 3. CDR1 and CDR2 from the germline V gene are SNHLY and FYNNEI. The length of the CDR3 is 15 residues. The CDR3 sequence is CASRLAGGPSYEQYF. The CDR3 DNA follows: TGTGCCAGCAGACTAGCGGGAGGGCCTTCCTACGAGCAGTACTTC.

This chain links TRBV7-9 with TRBJ2-3, with D tentatively TRBD2 (6 bases). The CDR3 sequence is 17 residues long. Germline V gene sequence: CDR1 SEHNR, CDR2 FQNEAQ (reference sequence). Trimming removed 1 base at V and 2 bases at J, with 16 bases between. The CDR3 nucleotides read TGTGCCAGCAGCTTAGTGGAGGCGGGATCGTTCACAGATACGCAGTATTTT. Its protein is CASSLVEAGSFTDTQYF.

The chain uses TRBV29-1 and TRBJ1-2; no clear D. This CDR3 contains 9 residues. The germline V gene has CDR1 SQVTM and CDR2 ANQGSEA. The ends were cut back, 6 bases at V and 8 bases at J, with 7 bases in the middle. The DNA for the CDR3 is TGCAGCGTCCCCGGGGGCTACACCTTC. It translates to CSVPGGYTF.

The rearrangement uses TRBV24-1 and TRBJ2-7, with 12 bases aligning to TRBD2. The germline V gene has CDR1 KGHDR and CDR2 SFDVKD. V shed 9 bases, J shed 6 bases, and the junction held 8 bases outside the gene matches. The CDR3 has 14 amino acids. This CDR3 is CATSAGLAGREQYF. CDR3 bases: TGTGCCACCTCTGCGGGACTAGCGGGTCGCGAGCAGTACTTC.

The chain carries TRBV9 and TRBJ2-1; 9 bases are a match to TRBD2. With V trimmed by 0 bases and J by 8 bases, 6 bases remained unmatched. The CDR3 consists of 15 residues. CDR1 is SGDLS, CDR2 YYNGEE, per germline. The CDR3 sequence: CASSVEASGAHEQFF. CDR3 DNA sequence: TGTGCCAGCAGCGTAGAGGCTAGCGGGGCCCATGAGCAGTTCTTC.

This chain uses TRBV2 with TRBJ2-2; maybe TRBD2 (7 bases). V was trimmed by 6 bases and J by 8 bases, leaving 16 bases between them. The CDR3 extends over 14 amino acids. Per germline, CDR1 SNHLY and CDR2 FYNNEI. As DNA, the CDR3 is TGTGCCAGCAGCCAAGGGGGGGCTCTGGGGGAGCTGTTTTTT. Protein sequence: CASSQGGALGELFF. The full variable domain, completed using reference TRBV2 and TRBJ2-2, is EPEVTQTPSHQVTQMGQEVILRCVPISNHLYFYWYRQILGQKVEFLVSFYNNEISEKSEIFDDQFSVERPDGSNFTLKIRSTKLEDSAMYFCASSQGGALGELFFGEGSRLTVL.

V is TRBV29-1 and J is TRBJ2-7, with D tentatively TRBD1 (6 bases). CDR3 length: 15 residues. The germline V gene encodes CDR1 SQVTM and CDR2 ANQGSEA. Trimming cost V 7 bases and J 0 bases, with 19 bases left between them. The CDR3 sequence is CSARDRSASSYEQYF. The DNA for the CDR3 is TGCAGCGCCAGAGACAGGTCCGCCAGCTCCTACGAGCAGTACTTC.